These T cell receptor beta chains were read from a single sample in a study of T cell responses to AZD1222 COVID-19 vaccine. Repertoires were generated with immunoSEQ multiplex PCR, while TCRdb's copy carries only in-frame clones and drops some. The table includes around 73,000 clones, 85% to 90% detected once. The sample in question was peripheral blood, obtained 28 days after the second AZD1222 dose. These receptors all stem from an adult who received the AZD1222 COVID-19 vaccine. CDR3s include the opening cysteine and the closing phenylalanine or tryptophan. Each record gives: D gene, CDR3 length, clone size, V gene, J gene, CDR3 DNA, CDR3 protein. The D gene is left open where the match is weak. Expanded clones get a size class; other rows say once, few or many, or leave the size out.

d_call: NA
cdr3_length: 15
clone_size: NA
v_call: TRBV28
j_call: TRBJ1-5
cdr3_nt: TGTGCCAGCAGTAACACAGGGATTGGCAATCAGCCCCAGCATTTT
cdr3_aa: CASSNTGIGNQPQHF

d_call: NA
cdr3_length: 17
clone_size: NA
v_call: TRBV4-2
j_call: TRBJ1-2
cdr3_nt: TGTGCCAGCAGCCAGGCCTCCAGAATACAGGGTACCTATGGCTACACCTTC
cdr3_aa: CASSQASRIQGTYGYTF

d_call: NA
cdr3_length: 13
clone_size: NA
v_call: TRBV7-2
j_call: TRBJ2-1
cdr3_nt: TGTGCCAGCAGCACTAGCTCCTACAATGAGCAGTTCTTC
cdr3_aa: CASSTSSYNEQFF

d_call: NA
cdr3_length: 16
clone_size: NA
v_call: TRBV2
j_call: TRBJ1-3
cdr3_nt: TGTGCCAGCAGTGAATCTAGGGGGAGACCTGGAAACACCATATATTTT
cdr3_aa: CASSESRGRPGNTIYF

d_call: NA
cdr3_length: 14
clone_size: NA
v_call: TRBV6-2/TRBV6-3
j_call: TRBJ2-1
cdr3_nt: TGTGCCAGCAGTTACTCGGGACTGCCAAAGCAGCAGTTCTTC
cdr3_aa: CASSYSGLPKQQFF

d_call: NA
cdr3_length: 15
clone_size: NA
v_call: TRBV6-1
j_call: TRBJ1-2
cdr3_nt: TGTGCCAGCAGTGAAGAGGCAGGAGCCAACTATGGCTACACCTTC
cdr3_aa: CASSEEAGANYGYTF

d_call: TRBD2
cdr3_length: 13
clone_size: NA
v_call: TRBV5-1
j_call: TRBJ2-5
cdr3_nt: TGCGCCAGCAGGCGGGGGGCCGGGGAGACCCAGTACTTC
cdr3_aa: CASRRGAGETQYF

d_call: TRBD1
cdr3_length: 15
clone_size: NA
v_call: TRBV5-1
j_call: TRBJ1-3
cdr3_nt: TGCGCCAGCAGCTTGGGTCAGGGGGCTGGAAACACCATATATTTT
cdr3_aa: CASSLGQGAGNTIYF

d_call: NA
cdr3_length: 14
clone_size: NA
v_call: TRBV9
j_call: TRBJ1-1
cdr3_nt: TGTGCCAGCAGCGTAGTAGGTCAGGGTGGTGAAGCTTTCTTT
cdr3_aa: CASSVVGQGGEAFF

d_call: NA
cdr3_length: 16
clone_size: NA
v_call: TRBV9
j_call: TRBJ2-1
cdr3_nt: TGTGCCAGCAGCCCTAGGGAAAATCCCGAGAGCAATGAGCAGTTCTTC
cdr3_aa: CASSPRENPESNEQFF

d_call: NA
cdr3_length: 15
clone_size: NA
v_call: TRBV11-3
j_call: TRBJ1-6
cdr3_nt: TGTGCCAGCAGCGCCGGGGGGGACATGGGATCACCCCTCCACTTT
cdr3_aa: CASSAGGDMGSPLHF

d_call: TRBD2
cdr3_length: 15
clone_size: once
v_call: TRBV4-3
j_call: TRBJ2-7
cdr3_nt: TGCGCCAGCAGCCAAGATGCTAGCGGTTCGTACGAGCAGTACTTC
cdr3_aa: CASSQDASGSYEQYF

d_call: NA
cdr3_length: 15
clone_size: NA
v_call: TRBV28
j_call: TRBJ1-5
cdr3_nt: TGTGCCAGCAGTTTATCCGGGATGAGCAATCAGCCCCAGCATTTT
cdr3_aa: CASSLSGMSNQPQHF

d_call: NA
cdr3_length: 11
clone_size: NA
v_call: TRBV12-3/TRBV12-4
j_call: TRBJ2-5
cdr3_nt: TGTGCCAGCAGTTTAGGGGTAACCCAGTACTTC
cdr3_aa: CASSLGVTQYF

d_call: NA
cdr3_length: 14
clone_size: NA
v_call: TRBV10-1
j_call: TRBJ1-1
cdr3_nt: TGCGCCAGCAGTGAGTCTAGGCTGAACACTGAAGCTTTCTTT
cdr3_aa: CASSESRLNTEAFF

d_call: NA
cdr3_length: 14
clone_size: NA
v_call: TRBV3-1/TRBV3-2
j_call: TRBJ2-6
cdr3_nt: TGTGCCAGCAGCCAGGGGACCGGGGCCAACGTCCTGACTTTC
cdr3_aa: CASSQGTGANVLTF

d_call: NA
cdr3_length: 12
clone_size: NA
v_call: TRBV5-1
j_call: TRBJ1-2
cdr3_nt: TGCGCCAGCAGCTCCCCCCCCGATGGCTACACCTTC
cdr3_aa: CASSSPPDGYTF

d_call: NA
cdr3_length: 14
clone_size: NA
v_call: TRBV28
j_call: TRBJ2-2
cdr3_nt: TGTGCCAGCAAAAACCTCTTGAACACCGGGGAGCTGTTTTTT
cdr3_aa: CASKNLLNTGELFF

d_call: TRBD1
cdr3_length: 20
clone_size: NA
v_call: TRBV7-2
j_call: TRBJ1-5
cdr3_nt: TGTGCCAGCAGCTTAGCAGCTCCGGGACAGGGACATTATAGCAATCAGCCCCAGCATTTT
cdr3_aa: CASSLAAPGQGHYSNQPQHF

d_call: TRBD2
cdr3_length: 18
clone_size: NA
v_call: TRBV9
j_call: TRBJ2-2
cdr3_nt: TGTGCCAGCAGCGTAGCCGCTAGCGGGAGCCTGGGCACCGGGGAGCTGTTTTTT
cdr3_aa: CASSVAASGSLGTGELFF

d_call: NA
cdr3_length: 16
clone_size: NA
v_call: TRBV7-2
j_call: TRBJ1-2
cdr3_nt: TGTGCCAGCAGCCTAGCCCCACGGGTTCCGGGCTATGGCTACACCTTC
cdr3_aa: CASSLAPRVPGYGYTF

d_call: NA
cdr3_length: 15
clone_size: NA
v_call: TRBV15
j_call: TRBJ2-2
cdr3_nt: TGTGCCACCAGCAGATTCCACCAGAACACCGGGGAGCTGTTTTTT
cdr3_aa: CATSRFHQNTGELFF

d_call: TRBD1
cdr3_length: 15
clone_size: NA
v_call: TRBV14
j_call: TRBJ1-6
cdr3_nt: TGTGCCAGCAGCCAAACCGGGACAGGGGAATCACCCCTCCACTTT
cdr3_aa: CASSQTGTGESPLHF

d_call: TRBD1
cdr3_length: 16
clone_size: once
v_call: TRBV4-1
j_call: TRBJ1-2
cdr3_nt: TGCGCCAGCAGCCAAGCAAGGGACAGGCTATCGTCAGGCTACACCTTC
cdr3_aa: CASSQARDRLSSGYTF

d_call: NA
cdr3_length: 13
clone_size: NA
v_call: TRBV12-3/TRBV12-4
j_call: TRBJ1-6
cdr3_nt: TGTGCCAGCAGCCCTACCGCTAATTCACCCCTCCACTTT
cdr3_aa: CASSPTANSPLHF

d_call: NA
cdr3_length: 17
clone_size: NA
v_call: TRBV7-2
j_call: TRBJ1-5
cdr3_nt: TGTGCCAGCAGCTTAGCTCCTGCCGGACGGCCTTATCAGCCCCAGCATTTT
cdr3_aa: CASSLAPAGRPYQPQHF

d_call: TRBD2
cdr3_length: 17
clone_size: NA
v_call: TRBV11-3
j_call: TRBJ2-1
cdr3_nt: TGTGCCAGCAGCCAAGGGAGCGGGAGGAGCTCCTACAATGAGCAGTTCTTC
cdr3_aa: CASSQGSGRSSYNEQFF

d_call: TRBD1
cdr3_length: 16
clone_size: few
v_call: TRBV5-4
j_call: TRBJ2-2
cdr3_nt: TGTGCCAGCAGCTTGGTCCACAGGGGGAATACCGGGGAGCTGTTTTTT
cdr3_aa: CASSLVHRGNTGELFF

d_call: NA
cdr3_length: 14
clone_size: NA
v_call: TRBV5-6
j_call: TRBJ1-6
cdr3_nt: TGTGCCAGCAGCGCGGACGGGGTCCATTCACCCCTCCACTTT
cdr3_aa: CASSADGVHSPLHF

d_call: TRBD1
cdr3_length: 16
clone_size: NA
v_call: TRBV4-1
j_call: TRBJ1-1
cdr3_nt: TGCGCCAGCAGCGCCCGACAGGGGGTGATGAACACTGAAGCTTTCTTT
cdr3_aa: CASSARQGVMNTEAFF

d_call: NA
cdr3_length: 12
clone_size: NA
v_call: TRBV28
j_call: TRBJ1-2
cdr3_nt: TGTGCCAGCAGCGCCCCAAGGACAGGCTACACCTTC
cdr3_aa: CASSAPRTGYTF

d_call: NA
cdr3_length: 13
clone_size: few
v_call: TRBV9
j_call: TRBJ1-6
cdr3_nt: TGTGCCAGCAGCTTAACCTGGGGTTCACCCCTCCACTTT
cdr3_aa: CASSLTWGSPLHF